The 17 T cell receptor beta chains below come from one sample, sequenced in a study of OX40 agonist ivuxolimab in advanced cancers. Assay: immunoSEQ multiplex PCR; the TCRdb copy retains only in-frame clones and omits some. The sample has about 80,000 clones, around four fifths seen once; the top ten hold around 7%. The sequencing used CD4+ or CD8+ T cells sorted from blood, collected in a trial of the OX40 agonist ivuxolimab. Receptor source: an adult with an advanced solid tumor such as melanoma, head and neck, liver or kidney cancer.

The CDR3 is CASSQDPTSGLYEQYF. The CDR3 DNA is TGCGCCAGCAGCCAAGATCCGACTAGCGGGCTCTACGAGCAGTACTTC. The chain employs TRBV4-1 and TRBJ2-7; 10 nucleotides line up with TRBD2. CDR1 and CDR2 (germline): MGHRA, YSYEKL. The CDR3 spans 16 residues. Trimming at V came to 0 bases and at J to 3 bases, leaving 5 bases not matched to a gene.

V is TRBV12-1 and J is TRBJ2-1. TRBV12-1 is recorded as a pseudogene. The CDR3 is 12 residues long. The CDR3 DNA sequence: TGTGCCAGCCCCGGTAGGAACAATGAGCAGTTCTTC. Its protein is CASPGRNNEQFF.

The rearrangement uses TRBV19 and TRBJ2-4; D may be TRBD2 (6 bases). Germline values: CDR1 LNHDA, CDR2 SQIVND (reference sequence). This CDR3 region has 16 residues. Trimming pared 1 base from V and 0 bases from J, leaving 10 bases between. CDR3 loop: CASSIARTIAKNIQYF. Written as DNA, the CDR3 is TGTGCCAGTAGTATAGCAAGGACTATAGCCAAAAACATTCAGTACTTC.

The CDR3 reads CASSFSGLAGDEQYF. CDR3 sequence (DNA): TGCGCCAGCAGCTTTTCAGGACTAGCGGGAGACGAGCAGTACTTC. The V call is TRBV5-1, the J call TRBJ2-7; 13 bases are shared with TRBD2. Trimming took 2 bases from V and 5 from J; bases not matched to a gene: 4. CDR1 SGHRS and CDR2 YFSETQ come from the germline V gene. This CDR3 has 15 amino acids.

The chain is built from TRBV27 and TRBJ1-5, with D possibly being TRBD1 (5 bases). Germline values: CDR1 MNHEY, CDR2 SMNVEV (reference sequence). V lost 3 bases, J lost 3 bases, and 15 bases lay in between. This CDR3 is built from 16 residues. The CDR3, as DNA: TGTGCCAGCAGTTTCGCGGACGGACAATTCAATCAGCCCCAGCATTTT. It encodes CASSFADGQFNQPQHF.

This clone was recorded once. The DNA for the CDR3 is TGTGCTAGTGGTGCCGTACAGGGTCCGCAGTATTTT. It specifies CASGAVQGPQYF. The J gene is TRBJ2-3, the V gene TRBV12-5; tentative D call: TRBD1 (6 bases). The CDR3 loop spans 12 amino acids. V lost 5 bases and J lost 10, with 13 bases in between. Germline V gives CDR1 LGHNT, CDR2 FRNRAP.

The chain links TRBV28 to TRBJ1-1; no clear D gene. The V gene lost 10 bases and the J gene lost 1 base, with 13 bases spanning the gap. The CDR3 has 13 residues. Germline CDR1 is MDHEN and CDR2 is SYDVKM. The CDR3 sequence is CATHVPGNTEAFF. DNA for the CDR3: TGTGCCACTCACGTCCCGGGGAACACTGAAGCTTTCTTT.

The chain is built from TRBV6-5 and TRBJ1-2; 7 nucleotides align to TRBD1. J gave up 4 bases and V 5 bases, and 4 bases lay outside the gene matches. The CDR3 totals 13 residues. Germline V gene sequence: CDR1 MNHEY, CDR2 SVGAGI. The CDR3 region has the DNA TGTGCCAGCAGTACGGGACAGACCTATGGCTACACCTTC. Translating gives CASSTGQTYGYTF.

This sequence joins TRBV7-8 and TRBJ1-1; D is undetermined. V was clipped by 2 bases and J by 3 bases, with 10 bases between them. Germline loops: CDR1 SGHVS, CDR2 FQNEAQ. The CDR3 has 14 residues. The CDR3, as DNA: TGTGCCAGCAGCTTATTGGGCAGCCACACTGAAGCTTTCTTT. Protein: CASSLLGSHTEAFF.

The CDR3 coding sequence is TGTGCCAGCAGCCTGGACAGCTCTGGAAACACCATATATTTT. Its protein product is CASSLDSSGNTIYF. V gene TRBV5-6 combines with J gene TRBJ1-3; D might be TRBD1 (6 bases). Trimming took 4 bases from V and 0 from J, leaving 8 bases between them. Germline CDR1 SGHDT, CDR2 YYEEEE. This CDR3 is built from 14 residues.

J is TRBJ1-2 and V is TRBV7-2, with unresolved D. The CDR3 runs to 13 residues. CDR1 is SGHTA and CDR2 is FQGNSA in the germline V gene. V was trimmed by 4 bases and J by 6 bases, leaving 12 bases between them. CDR3 in amino acids: CASSSRDWNGYTF. The DNA of the CDR3 is TGTGCCAGCAGCTCGAGGGATTGGAATGGCTACACCTTC.

J is TRBJ1-2 and V is TRBV5-8; no clear D gene. The CDR3 covers 15 residues. Per the germline V gene, CDR1 is SGHTS and CDR2 is YDEGEE. The V and J ends lost 3 bases and 1 base respectively, with 13 bases between them. CDR3 amino acids: CASSSRGDRNYGYTF. DNA for the CDR3: TGTGCCAGCAGCTCTCGCGGAGACCGTAACTATGGCTACACCTTC.

V gene TRBV29-1 combines with J gene TRBJ2-1, with D possibly matching TRBD1 (6 bases). The ends were cut back, 0 bases at V and 4 bases at J, with 13 bases in the middle. This CDR3 is built from 15 residues. Germline V gene sequence: CDR1 SQVTM, CDR2 ANQGSEA. CDR3 sequence (DNA): TGCAGCGTTGAAGAGGTGGGGGACACGTACAATGAGCAGTTCTTC. Its protein product is CSVEEVGDTYNEQFF.

This clone was observed a few times. J is TRBJ1-5 and V is TRBV15; no definite D call. Trimming took off 0 bases at V and 1 base at J, with 4 bases between the two ends. The CDR3 runs to 14 residues. Germline assignment: CDR1 LNHNV and CDR2 YYDKDF (reference sequence). CDR3 loop: CATSRDGSNQPQHF. CDR3 sequence (DNA): TGTGCCACCAGCAGAGATGGGAGCAATCAGCCCCAGCATTTT.

The V gene is TRBV2, the J gene TRBJ1-5; D is possibly TRBD1 (6 bases). V lost 1 base and J lost 3, with 13 bases in between. The CDR3 extends over 16 amino acids. Germline assignment: CDR1 SNHLY and CDR2 FYNNEI. This CDR3 is CASSEGEGGYNQPQHF. DNA of the CDR3: TGTGCCAGCAGTGAAGGAGAGGGGGGGTACAATCAGCCCCAGCATTTT.

This clone has only one observation. The chain recombines TRBV5-3 with TRBJ2-7; either TRBD1 or TRBD2 may fit D (5 bases each). TRBV5-3 is recorded as an ORF, its role being uncertain. V lost 5 bases, J lost 10 bases, and 13 bases lay in between. This CDR3 comprises 11 residues. CDR3 sequence: CARSRRGDQYF. The CDR3 nucleotides are TGTGCCAGAAGTCGTCGAGGGGACCAGTACTTC.

This clone appeared a few times. V usage is TRBV9 and J usage is TRBJ1-5; 12 bases are shared with TRBD1. V lost 3 bases and J lost 4; bases outside the gene matches: 2. Per the germline V gene, CDR1 is SGDLS and CDR2 is YYNGEE. The CDR3 length is 15 residues. CDR3 residues: CASSAGQGANQPQHF. The CDR3 nucleotides read TGTGCCAGCAGCGCGGGACAGGGGGCGAATCAGCCCCAGCATTTT.